Sequencing of this TCR beta chain was carried out in a study of intratumoral heterogeneity in liver cancer. This clone appeared a few times. What it binds is unknown. Multiple geographically separated regions of the hepatocellular carcinoma nodule were sampled separately. Early-stage hepatocellular carcinoma patients were treatment-naïve prior to resection. Sampled areas showed no macroscopic evidence of necrosis or hemorrhage. Study-level results: Overall T cell clonality did not differ significantly between tumor regions in either sequenced patient. In each patient, region a exceeded region b in unique T-cell expansions.

Produced via immunoSEQ multiplex PCR; TCRdb's table is partial and in-frame only. This sample carries 5,000 to 8,000 clones, about 71% of them seen once, and the ten largest clones take about 39%. This sample comprised tumor tissue, obtained before any cancer treatment. This sequence was found in a woman in her 70s with hepatocellular carcinoma.

The DNA for the CDR3 is TGTGCCACCAGCGTCGCAACTAACACCGGGGAGCTGTTTTTT. Residues: CATSVATNTGELFF. The V gene is TRBV15, the J gene TRBJ2-2; D call uncertain. The V gene lost 5 bases and the J gene lost 2 bases, with 9 bases spanning the gap. Looked up from germline, CDR1 is LNHNV and CDR2 is YYDKDF (reference sequence). The CDR3 has 14 residues.